A single sample is the source of the 20 T cell receptor beta chains below, sequenced in a study of blood T cell repertoires in COVID-19 (TCRdb year 2020). The method behind the library was the immunoSEQ multiplex PCR assay. In its TCRdb copy, this immuneACCESS table keeps in-frame sequences only and misses some clones. Where compared with another copy, unresolved V genes explain less than half of these, and the others have no known cause. The sample has about 120,000 clones on record, roughly 84% of them singletons. The top ten clonotypes cover approximately 3.9% of the sample. The sample was PBMCs or T cells enriched from blood (not recorded which). Receptors originate from a woman in her twenties or thirties who had recovered from COVID-19.

This clone has just a few counts. In DNA form, the CDR3 reads TGCGCCAGCAGCCGAGGACTCTCCGGGGAGGATGAGCAGTTCTTC. This sequence encodes CASSRGLSGEDEQFF. This sequence joins TRBV4-3 and TRBJ2-1; weak D call: TRBD2 (6 bases). There are 15 residues in the CDR3. Germline V gene sequence: CDR1 LGHNA, CDR2 YSLEER. Between the trimmed V and J ends, which lost 4 bases and 8 bases, there was a span of 18 bases.

V gene TRBV27 combines with J gene TRBJ1-5; 11 nucleotides line up with TRBD1. The CDR3 contains 18 residues. The V segment lost 4 bases and the J segment 5 bases; nucleotides outside the gene matches: 13. Germline CDR1 and CDR2: MNHEY and SMNVEV (reference sequence). This CDR3 reads CASSSRTWDRGIYQPQHF. The CDR3 DNA follows: TGTGCCAGCAGTTCCCGTACCTGGGACAGGGGGATTTATCAGCCCCAGCATTTT.

The genes are TRBV5-1 and TRBJ1-1; TRBD1 matches 8 bases. V lost 5 bases to trimming and J lost 8 bases; unmatched junction nucleotides: 8. CDR1 SGHRS and CDR2 YFSETQ come from the germline V gene. The CDR3 consists of 13 residues. CDR3 residues: CASRPRGQEEAFF. The CDR3 DNA follows: TGCGCCAGCAGACCCAGGGGGCAGGAAGAAGCTTTCTTT. Drawing the rest from reference TRBV5-1 and TRBJ1-1, the complete variable domain is KAGVTQTPRYLIKTRGQQVTLSCSPISGHRSVSWYQQTPGQGLQFLFEYFSETQRNKGNFPGRFSGRQFSNSRSEMNVSTLELGDSALYLCASRPRGQEEAFFGQGTRLTVV.

The sample holds one count of this clone. The chain combines TRBV4-1 with TRBJ2-1; D remains ambiguous. Looked up from germline, CDR1 is MGHRA and CDR2 is YSYEKL. This CDR3 spans 17 amino acids. V was pared by 3 bases and J by 0 bases, with 15 bases between. The CDR3 nucleotides read TGCGCCAGCAGCCAGGGCGCTGGGTCCAGCTCCTACAATGAGCAGTTCTTC. Amino acids: CASSQGAGSSSYNEQFF.

Points on this clone: The germline gene is not matched at one end of the junction; a read error may be the cause. V is TRBV5-5 and J is TRBJ2-3; possibly TRBD1 for D (6 bases). In germline, CDR1 is SGHKS, CDR2 YYEKEE (reference sequence). This CDR3 has 15 residues. As DNA, the CDR3 is TGTGCCAGCAGCTTCGGACAGCCAAGCACAAATACGCAGTATTTT. The encoded protein is CASSFGQPSTNTQYF.

V usage is TRBV29-1 and J usage is TRBJ2-7, with 7 bases that match TRBD2. V shed 5 bases, J shed 0 bases, and the junction held 4 bases outside the gene matches. The CDR3 consists of 13 residues. Per the germline V gene, CDR1 is SQVTM and CDR2 is ANQGSEA. CDR3 sequence: CSVWGGSSYEQYF. For the CDR3, the DNA is TGCAGCGTTTGGGGCGGGAGCTCCTACGAGCAGTACTTC.

The gene calls are TRBV18 and TRBJ1-1, with D maybe TRBD1 (6 bases). CDR1 and CDR2 from the germline V gene are KGHSH and LQKENI. This CDR3 has 17 residues. V was cut by 3 bases and J by 1 base, with 18 bases left in between. The CDR3 nucleotides read TGTGCCAGCTCACCCGAACAGGGTATGGCGAGGAACACTGAAGCTTTCTTT. Translating gives CASSPEQGMARNTEAFF.

The genes are TRBV19 and TRBJ2-7; D might be TRBD2 (6 bases). CDR3 length equals 15 residues. Germline loops: CDR1 LNHDA, CDR2 SQIVND (reference sequence). Between the trimmed V and J ends, which lost 1 base and 2 bases, there was a span of 12 bases. CDR3 coding DNA: TGTGCCAGTAGTATAGGTGGGAGGCATACCTACGAGCAGTACTTC. It specifies CASSIGGRHTYEQYF. The whole variable domain, remainder taken from reference TRBV19 and TRBJ2-7, is DGGITQSPKYLFRKEGQNVTLSCEQNLNHDAMYWYRQDPGQGLRLIYYSQIVNDFQKGDIAEGYSVSREKKESFPLTVTSAQKNPTAFYLCASSIGGRHTYEQYFGPGTRLTVT.

The chain carries TRBV18 and TRBJ1-6, with a possible D match to TRBD1 (6 bases). The V gene's germline CDR1 is KGHSH and CDR2 LQKENI. The CDR3 contains 14 residues. V lost 6 bases, J lost 10 bases, and 16 bases lay in between. For the CDR3, the DNA is TGTGCCAGCTCCCTCTCAGGGGAACGGTCACCCCTCCACTTT. It codes for CASSLSGERSPLHF.

The chain uses TRBV9 and TRBJ1-2, with a possible D match to TRBD1 (6 bases). Germline loops: CDR1 SGDLS, CDR2 YYNGEE. Trimming cost V 2 bases and J 8 bases, with 16 bases left between them. The CDR3 consists of 14 residues. Written as DNA, the CDR3 is TGTGCCAGCAGCGTGAAGCAGGGGATCGGGGGCTACACCTTC. Translation: CASSVKQGIGGYTF.

V gene TRBV6-2 or TRBV6-3 combines with J gene TRBJ2-2; TRBD1 matches 10 bases. V was pared by 0 bases and J by 6 bases, with 4 bases of the junction left unmatched. The CDR3 contains 16 residues. The V gene's germline CDR1 is MNHEY and CDR2 SVGEGT. The CDR3 loop is CASSYSGQGHSGELFF. CDR3 in DNA: TGTGCCAGCAGTTACTCGGGACAGGGGCACTCCGGGGAGCTGTTTTTT.

The gene calls are TRBV9 and TRBJ2-2; weak D call: TRBD2 (6 bases). V was pared by 3 bases and J by 4 bases, with 13 bases between. The length of the CDR3 is 15 residues. Germline CDR1 reads SGDLS; CDR2 reads YYNGEE. CDR3 residues: CASSAWGVPTGELFF. The CDR3 nucleotides are TGTGCCAGCAGCGCCTGGGGGGTCCCCACCGGGGAGCTGTTTTTT.

V is TRBV5-8 and J is TRBJ2-1; maybe TRBD2 (5 bases). V was shortened by 6 bases and J by 3 bases, with 10 bases between the two germline ends. In germline, CDR1 is SGHTS, CDR2 YDEGEE. CDR3 length: 13 residues. The CDR3 region has the DNA TGTGCCAGCAAACTCGGGGTCTACAATGAGCAGTTCTTC. Its protein is CASKLGVYNEQFF. The full variable domain, rest sourced from reference TRBV5-8 and TRBJ2-1, is EAGVTQSPTHLIKTRGQQATLRCSPISGHTSVYWYQQALGLGLQFLLWYDEGEERNRGNFPPRFSGRQFPNYSSELNVNALELEDSALYLCASKLGVYNEQFFGPGTRLTVL.

J is TRBJ1-5 and V is TRBV6-5, with a possible D match to TRBD1 (5 bases). Per germline, CDR1 MNHEY and CDR2 SVGAGI. CDR3 size: 13 residues. Trimming removed 10 bases from V and 3 bases from J, with 13 bases in between. CDR3 sequence (DNA): TGTGCCATTGCACGGGGGGTCAATCAGCCCCAGCATTTT. It encodes CAIARGVNQPQHF.

This rearrangement joins TRBV5-1 to TRBJ1-2, with TRBD1 matching over 8 bases. After removal of 0 bases from V and 6 bases from J, the junction contained 7 bases not matched to a gene. The CDR3 runs to 15 residues. Germline loops: CDR1 SGHRS, CDR2 YFSETQ. The CDR3 DNA is TGCGCCAGCAGCTTGGTCCCGACAGGGGAGCATGGCTACACCTTC. Its translation: CASSLVPTGEHGYTF.

This clone was detected once. CDR3 in amino acids: CASSQEPDRAVREQYF. CDR3 bases: TGCGCCAGCAGCCAAGAACCGGACAGGGCGGTGAGGGAGCAGTACTTC. V usage is TRBV4-3 and J usage is TRBJ2-7, with TRBD1 matching 8 bases. With V trimmed by 0 bases and J by 7 bases, 11 bases remained unmatched. This CDR3 is built from 16 residues. The V gene's germline CDR1 is LGHNA and CDR2 YSLEER.

The CDR3 loop is CASTQERVVPNGYTF. The CDR3 bases are TGTGCCAGCACTCAAGAACGGGTAGTGCCCAATGGCTACACCTTC. This sequence joins TRBV6-5 and TRBJ1-2; D gene ambiguous. The germline V and J ends were trimmed by 7 bases and 6 bases, with 21 bases remaining between them. The CDR3 spans 15 residues. Germline CDR1 is MNHEY and CDR2 is SVGAGI.

V gene TRBV19 combines with J gene TRBJ2-2, with TRBD2 as a possible D gene (5 bases). The CDR3 sequence is 14 residues long. The germline CDR1 and CDR2 sequences are LNHDA and SQIVND (reference sequence). The V end lost 4 bases, the J end lost 7 bases, and 13 bases lay between the germline ends. The CDR3 reads CASSRVGGGGELFF. CDR3 coding DNA: TGTGCCAGTAGTAGGGTCGGAGGAGGCGGGGAGCTGTTTTTT.

The V and J genes are TRBV24-1 and TRBJ2-3; D uncertain. This CDR3 spans 13 amino acids. The germline V and J ends were trimmed by 6 bases and 5 bases, with 11 bases remaining between them. Germline V lookup: CDR1 KGHDR, CDR2 SFDVKD. CDR3 coding DNA: TGTGCCACCAGTATAACAGCTGGAGATACGCAGTATTTT. This encodes CATSITAGDTQYF.

The rearrangement uses TRBV5-8 and TRBJ2-7; 9 nucleotides agree with TRBD1. The V gene end was trimmed by 0 bases and the J gene end by 8 bases; junction bases not matched to a gene: 9. The CDR3 loop spans 15 amino acids. Germline assignment: CDR1 SGHTS and CDR2 YDEGEE. CDR3 in DNA: TGTGCCAGCAGCTTGGCCGGGACAGGGTGGGGCCAGCAGTACTTC. Its translation: CASSLAGTGWGQQYF.